This T cell receptor (beta chain) stems from a study of cytomegalovirus exposure and HLA in healthy donors. Study background: An earlier analysis identified 120 million or so unique TCR beta sequences in 150 million to 200 million T cells.

Primers: 60 Vbeta forward and 13 Jbeta reverse. The assay was immunoSEQ multiplex PCR, and TCRdb's table has in-frame clones only and misses some. The table shows under 200,000 clones, with around 80% occurring only once. Study conclusions and caveats: No immune exposure information besides CMV serostatus was available. Excluded were some V segments that proved indistinguishable, including TRBV6-2 and TRBV6-3.

CDR3 length: 16 residues. V lost 5 bases and J lost 5; bases outside the gene matches: 11. Germline V gene sequence: CDR1 LNHDA, CDR2 SQIVND (reference sequence). With regard to this clone: Its antigen is not identified.

Sequenced: PBMCs. This sequence originates from a male donor in good health and CMV-seronegative. The V and J genes are TRBV19 and TRBJ2-5; 10 positions match TRBD1. The CDR3 sequence is CASSPPRTGGSETQYF. CDR3 in DNA: TGTGCCAGTAGTCCGCCTCGGACAGGGGGTTCGGAGACCCAGTACTTC. The whole variable domain, remainder taken from reference TRBV19 and TRBJ2-5, is DGGITQSPKYLFRKEGQNVTLSCEQNLNHDAMYWYRQDPGQGLRLIYYSQIVNDFQKGDIAEGYSVSREKKESFPLTVTSAQKNPTAFYLCASSPPRTGGSETQYFGPGTRLLVL.